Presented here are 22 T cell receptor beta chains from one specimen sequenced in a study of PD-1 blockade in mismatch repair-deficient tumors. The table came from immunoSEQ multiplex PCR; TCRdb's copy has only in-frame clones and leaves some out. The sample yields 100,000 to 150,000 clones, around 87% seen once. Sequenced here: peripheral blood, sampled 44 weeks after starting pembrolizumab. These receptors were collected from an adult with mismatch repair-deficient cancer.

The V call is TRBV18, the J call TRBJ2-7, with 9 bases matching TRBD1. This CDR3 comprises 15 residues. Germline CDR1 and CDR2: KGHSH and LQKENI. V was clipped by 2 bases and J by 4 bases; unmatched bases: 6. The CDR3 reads CASSPGTGPQYEQYF. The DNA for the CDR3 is TGTGCCAGCTCACCAGGGACAGGGCCCCAATACGAGCAGTACTTC.

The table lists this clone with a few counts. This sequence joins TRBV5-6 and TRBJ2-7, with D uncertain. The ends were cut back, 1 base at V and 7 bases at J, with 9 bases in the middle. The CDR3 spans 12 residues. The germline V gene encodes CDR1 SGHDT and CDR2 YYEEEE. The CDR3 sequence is CASSLLVGEQYF. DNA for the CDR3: TGTGCCAGCAGCTTGCTGGTCGGGGAGCAGTACTTC.

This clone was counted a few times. CDR3 protein: CAWTRELYNEQFF. CDR3 DNA sequence: TGTGCCTGGACGCGGGAGCTCTACAATGAGCAGTTCTTC. The chain links TRBV30 to TRBJ2-1; 7 positions agree with TRBD2. Germline V CDR1 and CDR2: GTSNPN, SVGIG (reference sequence). Trimming cost V 4 bases and J 3 bases; bases outside gene matches: 3. This CDR3 has 13 residues.

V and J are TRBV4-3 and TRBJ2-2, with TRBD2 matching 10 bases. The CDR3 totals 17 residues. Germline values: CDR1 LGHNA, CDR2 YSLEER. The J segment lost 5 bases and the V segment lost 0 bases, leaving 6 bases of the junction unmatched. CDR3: CASSQDLPSGSTGELFF. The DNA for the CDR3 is TGCGCCAGCAGCCAAGATTTGCCTAGCGGGAGTACCGGGGAGCTGTTTTTT.

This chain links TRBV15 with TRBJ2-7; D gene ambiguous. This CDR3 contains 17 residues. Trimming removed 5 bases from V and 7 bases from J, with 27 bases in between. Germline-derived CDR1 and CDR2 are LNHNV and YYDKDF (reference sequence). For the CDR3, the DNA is TGTGCCACCAGCGAACAACCGAAGGCCTCCGGAAGCTATGAGCAGTACTTC. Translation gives CATSEQPKASGSYEQYF.

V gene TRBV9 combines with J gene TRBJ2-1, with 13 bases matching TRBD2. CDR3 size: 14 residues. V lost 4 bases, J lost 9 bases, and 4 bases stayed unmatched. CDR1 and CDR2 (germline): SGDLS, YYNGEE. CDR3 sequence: CASSSGLAGAEQFF. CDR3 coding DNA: TGTGCCAGCAGCTCAGGACTAGCGGGAGCTGAGCAGTTCTTC.

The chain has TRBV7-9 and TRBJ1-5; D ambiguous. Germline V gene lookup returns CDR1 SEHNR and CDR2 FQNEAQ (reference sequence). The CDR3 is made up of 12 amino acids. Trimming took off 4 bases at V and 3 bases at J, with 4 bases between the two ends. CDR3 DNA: TGTGCCAGCAGCTCCAACAATCAGCCCCAGCATTTT. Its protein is CASSSNNQPQHF.

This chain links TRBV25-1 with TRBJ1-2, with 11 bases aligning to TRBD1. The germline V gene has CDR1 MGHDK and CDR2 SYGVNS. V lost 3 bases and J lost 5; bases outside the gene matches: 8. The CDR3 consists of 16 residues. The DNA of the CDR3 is TGTGCCAGCAGTGACCCCCGGACAGGGGGCGAATATGGCTACACCTTC. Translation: CASSDPRTGGEYGYTF.

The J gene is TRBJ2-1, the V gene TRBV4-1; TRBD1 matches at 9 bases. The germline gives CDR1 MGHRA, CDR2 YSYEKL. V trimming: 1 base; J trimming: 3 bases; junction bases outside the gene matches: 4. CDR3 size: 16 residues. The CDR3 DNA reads TGCGCCAGCAGCCAAGGGGTGGGACAGGGCTACAATGAGCAGTTCTTC. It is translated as CASSQGVGQGYNEQFF.

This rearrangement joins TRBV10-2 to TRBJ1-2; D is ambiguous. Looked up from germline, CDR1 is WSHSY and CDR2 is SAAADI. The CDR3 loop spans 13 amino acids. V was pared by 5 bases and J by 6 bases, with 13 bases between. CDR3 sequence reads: CASSLEQTHGYTF. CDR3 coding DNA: TGCGCCAGCAGTTTAGAGCAAACACATGGCTACACCTTC.

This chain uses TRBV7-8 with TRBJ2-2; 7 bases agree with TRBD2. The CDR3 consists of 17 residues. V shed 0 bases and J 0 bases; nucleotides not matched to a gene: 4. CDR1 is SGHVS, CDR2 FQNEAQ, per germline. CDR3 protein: CASSLALADSNTGELFF. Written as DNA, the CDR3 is TGTGCCAGCAGCTTAGCCCTAGCGGACTCGAACACCGGGGAGCTGTTTTTT.

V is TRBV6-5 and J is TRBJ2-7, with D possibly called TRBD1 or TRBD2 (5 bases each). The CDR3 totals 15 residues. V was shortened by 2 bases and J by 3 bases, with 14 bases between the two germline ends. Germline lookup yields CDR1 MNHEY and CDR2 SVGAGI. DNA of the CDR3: TGTGCCAGCAGTTACCGGGACGGGAACCACTACGAGCAGTACTTC. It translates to CASSYRDGNHYEQYF.

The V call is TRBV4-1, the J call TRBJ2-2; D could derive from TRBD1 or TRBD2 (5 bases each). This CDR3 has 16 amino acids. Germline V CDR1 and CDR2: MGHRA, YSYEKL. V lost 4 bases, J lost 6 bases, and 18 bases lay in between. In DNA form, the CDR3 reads TGCGCCAGCAGCCGGAGTTGGACGGGGCTGGCCGGGGAGCTGTTTTTT. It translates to CASSRSWTGLAGELFF.

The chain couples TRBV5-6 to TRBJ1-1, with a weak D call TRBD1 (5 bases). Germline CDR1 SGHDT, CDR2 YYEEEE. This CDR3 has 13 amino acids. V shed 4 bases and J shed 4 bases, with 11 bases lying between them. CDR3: CASSPPGATEAFF. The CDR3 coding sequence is TGTGCCAGCAGCCCCCCCGGGGCCACTGAAGCTTTCTTT.

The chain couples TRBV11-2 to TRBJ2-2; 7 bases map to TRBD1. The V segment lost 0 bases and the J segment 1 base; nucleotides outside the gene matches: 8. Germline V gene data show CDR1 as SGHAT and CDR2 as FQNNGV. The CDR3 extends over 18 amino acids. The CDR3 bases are TGTGCCAGCAGCTTAGATCGCTGGGACAGCCAGAACACCGGGGAGCTGTTTTTT. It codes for CASSLDRWDSQNTGELFF.

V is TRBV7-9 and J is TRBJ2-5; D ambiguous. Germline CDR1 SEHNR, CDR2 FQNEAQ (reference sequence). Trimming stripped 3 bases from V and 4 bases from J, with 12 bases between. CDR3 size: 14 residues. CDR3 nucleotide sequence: TGTGCCAGCAGCTTCAAAGCCCTGGGAGAGACCCAGTACTTC. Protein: CASSFKALGETQYF. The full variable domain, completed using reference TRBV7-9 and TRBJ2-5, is DTGVSQNPRHKITKRGQNVTFRCDPISEHNRLYWYRQTLGQGPEFLTYFQNEAQLEKSRLLSDRFSAERPKGSFSTLEIQRTEQGDSAMYLCASSFKALGETQYFGPGTRLLVL.

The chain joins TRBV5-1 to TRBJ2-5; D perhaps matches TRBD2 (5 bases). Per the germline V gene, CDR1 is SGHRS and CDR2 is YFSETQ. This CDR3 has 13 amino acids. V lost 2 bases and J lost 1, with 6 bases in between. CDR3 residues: CASSFRGQETQYF. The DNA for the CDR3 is TGCGCCAGCAGCTTCCGGGGCCAAGAGACCCAGTACTTC.

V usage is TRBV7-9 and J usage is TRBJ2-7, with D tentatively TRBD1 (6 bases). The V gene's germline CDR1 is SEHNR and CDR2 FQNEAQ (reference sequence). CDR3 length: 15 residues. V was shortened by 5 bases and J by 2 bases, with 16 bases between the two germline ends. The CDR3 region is CASSPRDTETYEQYF. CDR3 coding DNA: TGTGCCAGCAGCCCAAGGGACACGGAGACCTACGAGCAGTACTTC.

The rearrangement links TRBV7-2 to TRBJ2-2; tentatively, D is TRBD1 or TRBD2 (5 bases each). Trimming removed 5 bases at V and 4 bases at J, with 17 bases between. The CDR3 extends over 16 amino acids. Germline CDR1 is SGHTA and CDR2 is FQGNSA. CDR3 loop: CASSQGSASGTGELFF. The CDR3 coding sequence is TGTGCCAGCAGCCAGGGTAGCGCATCGGGCACCGGGGAGCTGTTTTTT.

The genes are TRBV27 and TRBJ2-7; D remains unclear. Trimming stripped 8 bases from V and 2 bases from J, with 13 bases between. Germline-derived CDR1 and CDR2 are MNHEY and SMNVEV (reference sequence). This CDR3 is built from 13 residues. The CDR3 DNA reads TGTGCCAGCGCTTTCGGCCCGACCTACGAGCAGTACTTC. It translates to CASAFGPTYEQYF.

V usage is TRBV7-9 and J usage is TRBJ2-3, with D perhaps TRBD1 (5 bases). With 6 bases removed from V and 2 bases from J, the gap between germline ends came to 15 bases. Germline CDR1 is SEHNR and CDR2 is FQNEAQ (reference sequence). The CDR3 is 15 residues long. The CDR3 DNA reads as TGTGCCAGCAGGTCGGCAGGGTACCCCACAGATACGCAGTATTTT. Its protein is CASRSAGYPTDTQYF.

The CDR3 spells CASSLFSDGNQPQHF. The CDR3 DNA reads as TGTGCCAGCAGCTTGTTCTCGGACGGCAATCAGCCCCAGCATTTT. J is TRBJ1-5 and V is TRBV5-6; no clear D gene. Germline CDR1 reads SGHDT; CDR2 reads YYEEEE. CDR3 length: 15 amino acids. Trimming cost V 1 base and J 2 bases, with 10 bases left between them.